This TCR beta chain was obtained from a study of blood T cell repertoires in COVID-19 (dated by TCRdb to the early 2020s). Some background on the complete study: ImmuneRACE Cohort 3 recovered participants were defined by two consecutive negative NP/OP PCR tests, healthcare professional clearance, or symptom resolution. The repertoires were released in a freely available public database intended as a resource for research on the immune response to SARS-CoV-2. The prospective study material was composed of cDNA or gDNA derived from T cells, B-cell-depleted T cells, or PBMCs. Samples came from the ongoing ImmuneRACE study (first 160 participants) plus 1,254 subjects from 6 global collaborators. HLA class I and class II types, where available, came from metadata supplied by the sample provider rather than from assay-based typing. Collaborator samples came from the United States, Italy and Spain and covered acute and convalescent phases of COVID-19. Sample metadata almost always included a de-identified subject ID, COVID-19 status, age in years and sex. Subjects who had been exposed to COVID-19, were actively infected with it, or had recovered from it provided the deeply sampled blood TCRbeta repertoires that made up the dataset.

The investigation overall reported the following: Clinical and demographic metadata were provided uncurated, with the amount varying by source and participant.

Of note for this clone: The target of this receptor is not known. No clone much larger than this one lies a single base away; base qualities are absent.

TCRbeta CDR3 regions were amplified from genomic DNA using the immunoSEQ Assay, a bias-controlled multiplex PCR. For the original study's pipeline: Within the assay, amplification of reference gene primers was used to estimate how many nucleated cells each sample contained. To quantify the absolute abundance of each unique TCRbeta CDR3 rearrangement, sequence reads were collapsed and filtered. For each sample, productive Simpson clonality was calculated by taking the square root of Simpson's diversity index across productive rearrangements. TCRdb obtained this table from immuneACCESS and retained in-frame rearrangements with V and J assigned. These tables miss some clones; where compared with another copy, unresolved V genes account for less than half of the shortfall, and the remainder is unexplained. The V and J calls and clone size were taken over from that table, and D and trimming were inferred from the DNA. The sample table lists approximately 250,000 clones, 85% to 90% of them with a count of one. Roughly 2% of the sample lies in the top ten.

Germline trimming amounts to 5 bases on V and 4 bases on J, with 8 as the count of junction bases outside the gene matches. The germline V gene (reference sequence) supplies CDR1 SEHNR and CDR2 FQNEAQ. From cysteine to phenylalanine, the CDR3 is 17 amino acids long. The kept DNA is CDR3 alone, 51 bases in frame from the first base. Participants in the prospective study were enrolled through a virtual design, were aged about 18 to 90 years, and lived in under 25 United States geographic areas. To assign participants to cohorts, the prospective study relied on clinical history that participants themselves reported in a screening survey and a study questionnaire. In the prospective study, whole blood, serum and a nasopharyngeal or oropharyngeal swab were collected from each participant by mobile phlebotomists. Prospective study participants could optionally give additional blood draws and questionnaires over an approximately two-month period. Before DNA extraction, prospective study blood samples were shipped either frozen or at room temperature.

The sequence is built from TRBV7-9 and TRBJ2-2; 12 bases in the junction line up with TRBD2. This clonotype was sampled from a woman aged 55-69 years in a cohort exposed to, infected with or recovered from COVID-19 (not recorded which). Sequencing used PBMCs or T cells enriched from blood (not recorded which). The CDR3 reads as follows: CASSPQLAGGVTGELFF. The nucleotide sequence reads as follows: TGTGCCAGCAGCCCACAACTAGCGGGAGGCGTCACCGGGGAGCTGTTTTTT.